This is a list of T cell receptor beta chains from one sample in a study of cytomegalovirus exposure and HLA in healthy donors. TCRdb keeps only in-frame clones here, not all; method: immunoSEQ multiplex PCR. The sample lists over 150,000 clones; over 60% were seen once. Sequencing was done on a sample of PBMCs. The receptors were gathered from a woman in her thirties or forties in good health and CMV-seronegative. The CDR3 runs from the conserved cysteine through the conserved F or W. A D gene is named only where the DNA matches it firmly. For some rows the clone size is stated as once, few or many, or as a class when expanded; others skip it.

-,TRBV5-4,-,TRBJ2-3,TGTGCCAGCAGCTTTTGGGCAGAAGCATCTACAAGAACGCAGTATTTT,CASSFWAEASTRTQYF
TRBD1,TRBV19,-,TRBJ1-4,TGTGCCAGTAGTATTGCCGCTCGGACAGGGGGCGCGGGAAAACTGTTTTTT,CASSIAARTGGAGKLFF
TRBD2,TRBV5-1,-,TRBJ2-5,TGCGCCAGCAGCTTTACCGGGACTAGTGAAGAGACCCAGTACTTC,CASSFTGTSEETQYF
TRBD1,TRBV11-2,-,TRBJ1-4,TGTGCCAGCAGCTTACTATCCGCAGGGGGCGGTAATAATGAAAAACTGTTTTTT,CASSLLSAGGGNNEKLFF
-,TRBV5-1,-,TRBJ2-7,TGCGCCAGCAGCTTGAGTGGGAGCTCGTACGAGCAGTACTTC,CASSLSGSSYEQYF
TRBD2,TRBV5-1,once,TRBJ2-1,TGCGCCAGCAGCTTGTTCCGGACTAGCGGCTACAATGAGCAGTTCTTC,CASSLFRTSGYNEQFF
TRBD1,TRBV5-1,-,TRBJ1-1,TGCGCCAGCAGCCCGGGACAGGGAGCCCACACTGAAGCTTTCTTT,CASSPGQGAHTEAFF
TRBD1,TRBV18,-,TRBJ1-4,TGTGCCAGCTCCCGTGACAGGGTTGAGGAAAAACTGTTTTTT,CASSRDRVEEKLFF
-,TRBV28,once,TRBJ2-7,TGTGCCAGCAGTTTATTAAGCCCACCCTACGAGCAGTACTTC,CASSLLSPPYEQYF
-,TRBV10-2,-,TRBJ1-6,TGCGCCAGCAGTGGTGGGGCTGGGGGCGAAGTGGGTTCACCCCTCCACTTT,CASSGGAGGEVGSPLHF
TRBD1,TRBV2,-,TRBJ2-7,TGTGCCAGCATCGAAAGGACAGGTATAAGTGACGAGCAGTACTTC,CASIERTGISDEQYF
-,TRBV6-4,few,TRBJ1-1,TGTGCCAGCAGTGAACAACAGAGCACTGAAGCTTTCTTT,CASSEQQSTEAFF
-,TRBV5-1,-,TRBJ2-3,TGCGCCAGCTACGTAACTCTTCCCACAGATACGCAGTATTTT,CASYVTLPTDTQYF
-,TRBV11-3,-,TRBJ2-6,TGTGCCAGCAGCTTCGACAGCTCTGGGGCCAACGTCCTGACTTTC,CASSFDSSGANVLTF
-,TRBV7-9,-,TRBJ2-7,TGTGCCAGCAGCTTAGTCGGGGGTCTCTGGTACTTC,CASSLVGGLWYF
TRBD1,TRBV10-1,-,TRBJ2-7,TGCGCCAGCAGTGGAGGACAGGCCTACGAGCAGTACTTC,CASSGGQAYEQYF
TRBD1,TRBV4-2,-,TRBJ1-5,TGTGCCAGCAGCCAAGGACAGGGGTATCAGCCCCAGCATTTT,CASSQGQGYQPQHF
-,TRBV7-6,-,TRBJ2-3,TGTGCCATCAGCTTAGGAGGCGGGGAGGCAGATACGCAGTATTTT,CAISLGGGEADTQYF
-,TRBV27,-,TRBJ2-7,TGTGCCAGCAGTTTTTCTCACGAGGGAGTCTACGAGCAGTACTTC,CASSFSHEGVYEQYF
-,TRBV4-1,-,TRBJ2-5,TGCGCCAGCAGCCAAGAAGGGGTGTACCAAGAGACCCAGTACTTC,CASSQEGVYQETQYF
TRBD1,TRBV19,-,TRBJ2-5,TGTGCCAGTAGGCTAGGACAGGGGTACCAAGAGACCCAGTACTTC,CASRLGQGYQETQYF
TRBD2,TRBV11-2,-,TRBJ2-1,TGTGCCAGCAGCTTAGGACTAGCTGGCAATGAGCAGTTCTTC,CASSLGLAGNEQFF
-,TRBV4-1,-,TRBJ2-3,TGCGCCAGCAGCCAAGAAGTGGCGAGCGGGTTGCATACGCAGTATTTT,CASSQEVASGLHTQYF